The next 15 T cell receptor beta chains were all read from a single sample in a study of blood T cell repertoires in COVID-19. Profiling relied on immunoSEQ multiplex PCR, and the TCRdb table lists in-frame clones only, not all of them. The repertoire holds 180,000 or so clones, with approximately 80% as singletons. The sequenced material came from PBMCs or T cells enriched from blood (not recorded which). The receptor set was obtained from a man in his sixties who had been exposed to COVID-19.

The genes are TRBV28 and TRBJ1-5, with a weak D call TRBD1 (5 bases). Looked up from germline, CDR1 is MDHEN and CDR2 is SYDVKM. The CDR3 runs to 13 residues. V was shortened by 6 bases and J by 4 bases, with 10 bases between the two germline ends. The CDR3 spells CASRSGGNQPQHF. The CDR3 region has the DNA TGTGCCAGCAGATCGGGGGGAAATCAGCCCCAGCATTTT.

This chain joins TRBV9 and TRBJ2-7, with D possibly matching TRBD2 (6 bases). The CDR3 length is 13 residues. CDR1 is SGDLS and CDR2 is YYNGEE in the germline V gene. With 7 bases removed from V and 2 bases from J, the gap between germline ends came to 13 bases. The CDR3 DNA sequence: TGTGCCAGCGCAGTAGCGGACACCTACGAGCAGTACTTC. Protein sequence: CASAVADTYEQYF.

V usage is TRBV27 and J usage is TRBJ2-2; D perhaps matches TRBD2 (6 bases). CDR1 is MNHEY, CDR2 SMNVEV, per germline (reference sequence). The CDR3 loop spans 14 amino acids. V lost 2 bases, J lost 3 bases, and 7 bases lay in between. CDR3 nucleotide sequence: TGTGCCAGCAGTTTAAGCGGGCACACCGGGGAGCTGTTTTTT. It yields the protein CASSLSGHTGELFF.

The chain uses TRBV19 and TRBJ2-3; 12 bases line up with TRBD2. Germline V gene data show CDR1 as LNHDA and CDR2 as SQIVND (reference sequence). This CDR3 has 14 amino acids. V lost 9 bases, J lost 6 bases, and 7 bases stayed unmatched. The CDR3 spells CASGLAGYLDTQYF. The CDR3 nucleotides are TGTGCCAGCGGACTAGCGGGGTACCTGGATACGCAGTATTTT.

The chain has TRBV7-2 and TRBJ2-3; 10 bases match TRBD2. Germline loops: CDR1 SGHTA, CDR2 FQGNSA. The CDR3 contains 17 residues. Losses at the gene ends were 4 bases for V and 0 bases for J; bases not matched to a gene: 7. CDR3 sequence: CASSWWTSGLSTDTQYF. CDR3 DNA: TGTGCCAGCAGCTGGTGGACTAGCGGACTTAGCACAGATACGCAGTATTTT.

The CDR3: CASSLGNRGQGETQYF. The CDR3 region has the DNA TGTGCCAGCAGCTTAGGAAACAGGGGGCAGGGGGAGACCCAGTACTTC. The V and J genes are TRBV7-6 and TRBJ2-5; 9 bases are a match to TRBD1. V lost 1 base and J lost 5; bases outside the gene matches: 8. Germline V gene sequence: CDR1 SGHVS, CDR2 FNYEAQ. The length of the CDR3 is 16 residues.

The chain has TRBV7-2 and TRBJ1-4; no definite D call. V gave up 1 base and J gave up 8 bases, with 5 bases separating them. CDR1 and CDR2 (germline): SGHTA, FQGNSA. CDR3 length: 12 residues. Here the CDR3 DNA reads TGTGCCAGCAGCTTAGGTCGGGAAAAACTGTTTTTT. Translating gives CASSLGREKLFF.

The CDR3: CASSFSRAMNSPLHF. The CDR3 coding sequence is TGTGCCAGCAGTTTCTCGAGGGCGATGAATTCACCCCTCCACTTT. V and J are TRBV27 and TRBJ1-6; D is unresolved. The V gene lost 3 bases and the J gene lost 7 bases, with 13 bases spanning the gap. Germline V CDR1 and CDR2: MNHEY, SMNVEV (reference sequence). The CDR3 has 15 amino acids.

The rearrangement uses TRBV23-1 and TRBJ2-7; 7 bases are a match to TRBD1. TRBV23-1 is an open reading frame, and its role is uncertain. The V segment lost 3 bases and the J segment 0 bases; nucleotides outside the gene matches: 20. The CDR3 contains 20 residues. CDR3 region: CASSHSSGTDLNSPSYEQYF. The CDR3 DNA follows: TGCGCCAGCAGTCACTCCTCCGGGACAGATCTAAACTCACCCTCCTACGAGCAGTACTTC.

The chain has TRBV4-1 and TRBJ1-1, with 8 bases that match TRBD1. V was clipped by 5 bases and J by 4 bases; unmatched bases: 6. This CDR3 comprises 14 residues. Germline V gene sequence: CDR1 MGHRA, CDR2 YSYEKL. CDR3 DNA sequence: TGCGCCAGCAGCACGGACAGGGTCAGCACTGAAGCTTTCTTT. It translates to CASSTDRVSTEAFF.

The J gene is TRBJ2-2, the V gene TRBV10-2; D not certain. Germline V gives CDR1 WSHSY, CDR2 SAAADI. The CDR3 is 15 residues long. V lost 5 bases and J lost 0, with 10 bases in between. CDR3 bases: TGCGCCAGCAGTTTAACCACAGCGAACACCGGGGAGCTGTTTTTT. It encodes CASSLTTANTGELFF.

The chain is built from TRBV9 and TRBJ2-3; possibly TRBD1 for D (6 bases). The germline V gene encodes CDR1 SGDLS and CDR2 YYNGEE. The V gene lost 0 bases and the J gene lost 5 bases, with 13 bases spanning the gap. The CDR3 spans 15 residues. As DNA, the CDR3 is TGTGCCAGCAGCGTAGAAGACAGGAGGATAGATACGCAGTATTTT. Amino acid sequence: CASSVEDRRIDTQYF. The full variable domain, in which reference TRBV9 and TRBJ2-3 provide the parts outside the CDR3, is DSGVTQTPKHLITATGQRVTLRCSPRSGDLSVYWYQQSLDQGLQFLIQYYNGEERAKGNILERFSAQQFPDLHSELNLSSLELGDSALYFCASSVEDRRIDTQYFGPGTRLTVL.

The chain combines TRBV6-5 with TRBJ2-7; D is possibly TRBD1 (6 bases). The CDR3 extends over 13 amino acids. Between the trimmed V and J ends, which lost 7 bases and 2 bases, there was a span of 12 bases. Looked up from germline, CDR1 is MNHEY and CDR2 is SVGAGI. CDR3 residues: CASTRGGTYEQYF. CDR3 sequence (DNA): TGTGCCAGCACCAGGGGTGGAACCTACGAGCAGTACTTC.

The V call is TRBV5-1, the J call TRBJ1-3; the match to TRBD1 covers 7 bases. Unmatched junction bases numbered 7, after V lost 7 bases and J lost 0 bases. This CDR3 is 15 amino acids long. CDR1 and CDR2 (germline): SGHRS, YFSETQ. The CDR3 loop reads CASGRTGSSGNTIYF. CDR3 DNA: TGCGCCAGCGGCCGGACAGGCAGCTCTGGAAACACCATATATTTT.

The CDR3 spells CASVSGAYEQYF. CDR3 nucleotides: TGTGCCAGTGTGTCAGGGGCCTACGAGCAGTACTTC. The chain links TRBV19 to TRBJ2-7; maybe TRBD1 (6 bases). CDR1 is LNHDA, CDR2 SQIVND, per germline (reference sequence). The V gene lost 8 bases and the J gene lost 2 bases, with 10 bases spanning the gap. This CDR3 spans 12 amino acids.